A selection of T cell receptor beta chains follows, all from one sample in a study of CXCR3-negative and CXCR3-positive naive CD8 T cells. TCRdb reprocessed the 5' RACE reads; each CDR3 protein has one entry and no DNA is given. The specimen's table records 65,000 to 95,000 distinct CDR3 sequences. Sequences were obtained from naive CXCR3- CD8+ T cells from blood. Receptors were obtained from a human donor in good health. Some clones in this sample may be carry-over from other donors' samples. Each CDR3 is given with its conserved first and last residue.

V	J	CDR3
TRBV29-1	TRBJ2-1	CSARPGLDNNEQFF
TRBV28	TRBJ1-1	CASSLTVKNTEAFF
TRBV12-3/TRBV12-4	TRBJ2-1	CASSMERGSYNEQFF
TRBV20-1	TRBJ2-7	CSASDRVRYEQYF
TRBV5-5	TRBJ2-7	CASSLGPTYEQYF
TRBV4-1	TRBJ2-7	CASSQDPRGRSYEQYF
TRBV7-9	TRBJ1-4	CASSAGRVDEKLFF
TRBV10-3	TRBJ1-5	CANGESGFQPQHF
TRBV20-1	TRBJ2-1	CSAEGPPSYNGQFF
TRBV24-1	TRBJ2-7	CATRVLGHPPVSYYEQYF
TRBV29-1	TRBJ2-2	CSVEEYGNSNTGELFF
TRBV5-4	TRBJ2-5	CASIHRGETQYF
TRBV4-1	TRBJ2-7	CASSQGRDRPYEQYF
TRBV5-1	TRBJ2-7	CASSLPQGSPYEQYF
TRBV29-1	TRBJ2-3	CSVNLDIGTDTQYF
TRBV7-2	TRBJ2-1	CASSLGLEAYNEQFF
TRBV4-1	TRBJ2-3	CASSQVLVTMRTDTQYF
TRBV7-2	TRBJ2-5	CASSHGLPETQYF